The present T cell receptor (beta chain) was sequenced within a study of T cells in Graves' hyperthyroidism and ophthalmopathy. Whole-study results and caveats: The majority of expanded thyroid clonotypes above 0.001 also appeared in blood.

Progressors' blood was drawn at hyperthyroidism diagnosis, before ophthalmopathy symptoms. The PBMCs were taken from over 9.5 ml of fresh peripheral blood. The CDR3 runs to 14 residues. Looked up from germline, CDR1 is MGHRA and CDR2 is YSYEKL. Between the trimmed V and J ends, which lost 0 bases and 2 bases, there was a span of 7 bases. To note about this clonotype: The antigen is unknown.

Researchers took RNA transcripts and amplified the TCR beta CDR3 regions from them. Researchers ran a first-round RT-PCR on the TCR CDR3 using the HTBI primer set. In TCRdb, the multiplex PCR reads were re-called with MiXCR into one record per CDR3 protein. In the table there are more than 550,000 distinct CDR3 sequences, around 20% of which are singletons. Specimen: blood. This sequence joins TRBV4-1 and TRBJ1-2; D gene uncertain. This sequence originates from a woman aged 50 to 60 with Graves' hyperthyroidism that later progressed to Graves' ophthalmopathy. CDR3 in amino acids: CASSQDHDNYGYTF. Written as DNA, the CDR3 is TGCGCCAGCAGCCAAGACCACGACAACTATGGCTACACCTTC.